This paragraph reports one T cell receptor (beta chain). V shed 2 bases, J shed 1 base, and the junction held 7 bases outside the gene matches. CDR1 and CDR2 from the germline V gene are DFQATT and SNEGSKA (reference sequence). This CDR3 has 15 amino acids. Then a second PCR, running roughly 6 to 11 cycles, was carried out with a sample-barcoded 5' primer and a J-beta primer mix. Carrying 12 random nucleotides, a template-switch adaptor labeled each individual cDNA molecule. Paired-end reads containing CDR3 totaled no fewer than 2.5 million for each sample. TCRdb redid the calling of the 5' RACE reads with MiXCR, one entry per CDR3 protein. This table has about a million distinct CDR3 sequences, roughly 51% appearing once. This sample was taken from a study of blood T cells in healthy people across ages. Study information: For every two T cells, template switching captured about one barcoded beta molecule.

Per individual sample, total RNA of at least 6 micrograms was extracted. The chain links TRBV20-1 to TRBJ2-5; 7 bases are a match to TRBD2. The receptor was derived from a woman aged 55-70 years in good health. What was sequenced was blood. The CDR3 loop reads CSARRSGRAQETQYF. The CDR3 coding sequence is TGCAGTGCTAGAAGGTCAGGGAGGGCCCAAGAGACCCAGTACTTC.